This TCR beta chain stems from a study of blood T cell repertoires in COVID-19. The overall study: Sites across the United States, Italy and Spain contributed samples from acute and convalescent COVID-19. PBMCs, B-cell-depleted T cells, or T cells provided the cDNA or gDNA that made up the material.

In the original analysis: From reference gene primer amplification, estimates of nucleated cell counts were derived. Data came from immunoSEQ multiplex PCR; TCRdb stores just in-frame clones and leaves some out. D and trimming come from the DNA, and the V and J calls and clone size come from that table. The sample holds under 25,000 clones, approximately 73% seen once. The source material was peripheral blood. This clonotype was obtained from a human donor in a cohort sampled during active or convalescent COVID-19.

The CDR3 region has the DNA TGCAGCGCCAGGACAGGGAACGCACGGGAGCAGTACTTC. Protein sequence: CSARTGNAREQYF. The chain is built from TRBV29-1 and TRBJ2-7, with 8 positions matching TRBD1. Looked up from germline, CDR1 is SQVTM and CDR2 is ANQGSEA. This CDR3 has 13 residues. J gave up 7 bases and V 7 bases, and 12 bases lay outside the gene matches.